This record looks at one T cell receptor beta chain sequence and its context. The antigen it binds to is not known. It has no much larger one-base neighbor in the sample; base qualities were not kept. The data derive from a study of beta chain features in type 1 diabetes (dated by TCRdb to about 2018). Concerning the study at large: Mean age, gender distribution, total cell number and subset yield were not different between patients and healthy donors. A total of some 100,000,000 sorted cells were examined across all samples, and a strong correlation was observed between cell number per subset and RNA yield. In the study, recently diagnosed type 1 diabetes patients and matched healthy donors were compared on the TCRB repertoires of their sorted circulating CD4+ T cell subsets. Whereas all 30 or so donors provided naive and central memory subsets, regulatory and stem cell-like memory subsets were isolated from just 8 patients and about 8 healthy donors.

A single peripheral blood draw of about 120 mL on average was collected from each donor into heparinised tubes. A BD FACSAria II and a panel including CD45RO, CCR7, CD25, CD127, CD95 and CD27 were used to sort naive, central memory, regulatory and stem cell-like memory CD4+ T cells. A purity above 95% was achieved for all sorted populations. PBMCs were isolated immediately by Lymphoprep density gradient centrifugation and stained directly without culture. Samples were stained and sorted in pairs, with one healthy donor and one patient per experiment, so that batch effects were minimized. The High Capacity cDNA Reverse Transcription Kit was used to reverse transcribe all of the isolated RNA, meaning that expressed TCRB transcripts were what got sequenced. Deep immunoSEQ sequencing was performed on naive, central memory and regulatory T cell samples, with an average of roughly 3.5 million total reads per sample. After sorted cells were lysed in RLT buffer, RNA was extracted with DNase-treated RNeasy Micro or Mini kits, with the choice depending on cell number. Each cell subset was processed separately to prevent cross-contamination, with patient and healthy donor samples processed together. The immunoSEQ multiplex PCR was used to amplify TCRB sequences from cDNA, yielding 87-bp fragments that span the CDR3 region. The amplicons were sequenced using the Illumina HiSeq platform. The authors processed their data as follows. PCR bias was computationally corrected using synthetic template baselines, reads within Hamming distance 2 were collapsed, and singletons that could not be merged were discarded. Reads were aligned to IMGT to assign V, D and J genes, CDR3 length, and insertions or deletions at six rearrangement sites. Within each subset, clonotype counts were normalized to sorted cell number, and only after that were true diversity and Gini coefficients computed with the tcR R package. The overlap coefficient, calculated on TCRB nucleotide sequences, was used to measure repertoire sharing. Here the immuneACCESS table is served through TCRdb, limited to in-frame sequences with V and J called. Missing clones are a known gap in these copies; in checked studies unresolved V genes cover under half, and the rest lacks a known reason. The V and J calls and clone size come from that table; D and trimming were worked out from the DNA. Counted in this sample were roughly 50,000 clones; around 40% of them appeared once. The ten largest clonotypes hold approximately 1.5% of the sample.

The paper as a whole reports these results and caveats: At VDJ recombination sites, type 1 diabetes patients had fewer insertions and more deleted nucleotides, which implies abnormalities in thymic rearrangement. Because cDNA rather than genomic DNA was sequenced, highly expressing activated cells could have been over-represented, although no difference in activation and CD3 levels was found between groups. In all four CD4+ subsets, TCRB CDR3 length was moderately but significantly shorter in type 1 diabetes patients. Naive, central memory and regulatory TCRB repertoires appeared more similar among patients than among healthy donors. PCR might favor shorter templates, but patient and control samples were amplified and corrected together, so any skew would affect both groups equally. HLA sub-analyses involved small numbers of individuals, so any influence of HLA type on TCRB rearrangement remained unresolved.

From the cysteine through the phenylalanine, the CDR3 covers 16 amino acids. The only DNA kept is the CDR3, 48 bases in frame from the first base. CDR1 and CDR2 are drawn from the germline V gene: LGHNA, YSLEER. The junction shows trimming of 0 bases on V and 7 bases on J, and the gene matches do not reach 10 bases of it. This clonotype originated in a man in his thirties or forties with type 1 diabetes. Recombination linked TRBV4-3 to TRBJ1-2; 8 nucleotides in the junction match TRBD1. Source material: Tregs from blood. The cell subset or site label on this specimen signifies: regulatory CD4+ T cells. In nucleotides, the sequence is TGCGCCAGCAGCCAAGATCGTGGCTCAGGGGGCTTTGGCTACACCTTC. Translated, it reads CASSQDRGSGGFGYTF.